The T cell receptor (beta chain) described here comes from a study of blood T cell repertoires in COVID-19. Sequenced by immunoSEQ multiplex PCR; TCRdb stores in-frame clones only, minus some. The repertoire holds roughly 340,000 clones, 88% seen once, with about 6.7% in the top ten. Seattle patients were enrolled during active infection and followed longitudinally. The sample comprised peripheral blood. The TCR originated in a woman in her 70s with COVID-19, enrolled during active disease.

The CDR3 DNA is TGTGCCTGGAAGGGCCGGACAGGGGGCGCCACCACCTTTACAGATACGCAGTATTTT. Translation: CAWKGRTGGATTFTDTQYF. The V gene is TRBV30, the J gene TRBJ2-3; 11 bases are shared with TRBD1. The trim removed 4 bases at V and 3 bases at J, leaving 18 bases unmatched. Per the germline V gene, CDR1 is GTSNPN and CDR2 is SVGIG (reference sequence). The CDR3 extends over 19 amino acids. Full variable domain (rest looked up from reference TRBV30 and TRBJ2-3): SQTIHQWPATLVQPVGSPLSLECTVEGTSNPNLYWYRQAAGRGLQLLFYSVGIGQISSEVPQNLSASRPQDRQFILSSKKLLLSDSGFYLCAWKGRTGGATTFTDTQYFGPGTRLTVL.